This T cell receptor (beta chain) is from a study of blood T cell repertoires in COVID-19. Study in general: Whether acute or convalescent, the COVID-19 samples came from the United States, Italy and Spain. The cDNA or gDNA used as material had been derived from T cells, B-cell-depleted T cells, or PBMCs.

This clone was seen once. In the original workflow: Reference gene primer amplification in the assay estimated nucleated cell counts. This table comes from immunoSEQ multiplex PCR, and its TCRdb copy is limited to in-frame clones, with some not included. From that table come the V and J calls and clone size; the DNA was used to work out D and trimming. The sample consists of a few hundred thousand clones, roughly four fifths of them appearing once. What was sequenced was peripheral blood. This receptor was identified in a man in his thirties or forties who had recovered from COVID-19.

The CDR3 protein is CASSRRSGLAGTFGTGELFF. The DNA for the CDR3 is TGTGCCAGCAGCCGCCGATCGGGACTAGCGGGGACCTTCGGGACCGGGGAGCTGTTTTTT. V and J are TRBV3-1 (or the pseudogene TRBV3-2) and TRBJ2-2; 13 positions match TRBD2. CDR1 and CDR2 from the germline V gene are LGHDT and YNNKEL (reference sequence). CDR3 length equals 20 residues. J was trimmed by 5 bases and V by 4 bases; bases with no gene match: 16.